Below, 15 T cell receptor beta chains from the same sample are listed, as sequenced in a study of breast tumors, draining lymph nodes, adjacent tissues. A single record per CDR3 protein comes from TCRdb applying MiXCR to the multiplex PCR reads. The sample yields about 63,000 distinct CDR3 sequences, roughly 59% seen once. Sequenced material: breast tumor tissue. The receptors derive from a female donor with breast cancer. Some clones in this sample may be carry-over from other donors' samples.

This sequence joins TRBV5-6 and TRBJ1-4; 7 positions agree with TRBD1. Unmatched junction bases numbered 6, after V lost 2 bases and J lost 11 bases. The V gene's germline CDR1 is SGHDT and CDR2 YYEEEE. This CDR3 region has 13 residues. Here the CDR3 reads CASSFRQGEKLFF. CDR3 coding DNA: TGTGCCAGCAGCTTTCGGCAGGGGGAGAAACTGTTTTTT.

The CDR3 loop reads CASSLVGTGDAPLHF. The CDR3 nucleotides are TGTGCCAGCAGCTTAGTGGGGACAGGGGATGCACCCCTCCACTTT. The chain recombines TRBV7-2 with TRBJ1-6; 10 bases are a match to TRBD1. The CDR3 covers 15 residues. Germline V lookup: CDR1 SGHTA, CDR2 FQGNSA. V shed 1 base, J shed 11 bases, and the junction held 5 bases outside the gene matches. Together with reference TRBV7-2 and TRBJ1-6, the CDR3 gives the full variable domain: GAGVSQSPSNKVTEKGKDVELRCDPISGHTALYWYRQSLGQGLEFLIYFQGNSAPDKSGLPSDRFSAERTGGSVSTLTIQRTQQEDSAVYLCASSLVGTGDAPLHFGNGTRLTVT.

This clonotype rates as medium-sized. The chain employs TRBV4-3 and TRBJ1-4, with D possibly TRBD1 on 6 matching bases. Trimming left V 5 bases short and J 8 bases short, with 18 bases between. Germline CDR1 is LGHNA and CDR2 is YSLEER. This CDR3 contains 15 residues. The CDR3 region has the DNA TGCGCCAGCAGCTTTTCGGACAGCCAATGGGAAAAACTGTTTTTT. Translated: CASSFSDSQWEKLFF.

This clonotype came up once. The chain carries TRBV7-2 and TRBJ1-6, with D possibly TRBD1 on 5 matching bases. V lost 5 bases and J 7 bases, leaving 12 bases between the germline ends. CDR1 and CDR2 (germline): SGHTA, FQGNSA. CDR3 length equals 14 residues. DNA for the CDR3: TGTGCCAGCAGCGTTGACAGTATAAATTCACCCCTCCACTTT. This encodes CASSVDSINSPLHF.

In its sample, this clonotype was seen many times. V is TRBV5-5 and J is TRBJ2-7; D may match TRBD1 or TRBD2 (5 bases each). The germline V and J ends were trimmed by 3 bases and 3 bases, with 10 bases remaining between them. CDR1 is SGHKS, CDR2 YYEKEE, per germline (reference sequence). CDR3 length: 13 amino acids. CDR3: CASSWGSRYEQYF. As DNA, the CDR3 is TGTGCCAGCAGCTGGGGGTCTCGCTACGAGCAGTACTTC.

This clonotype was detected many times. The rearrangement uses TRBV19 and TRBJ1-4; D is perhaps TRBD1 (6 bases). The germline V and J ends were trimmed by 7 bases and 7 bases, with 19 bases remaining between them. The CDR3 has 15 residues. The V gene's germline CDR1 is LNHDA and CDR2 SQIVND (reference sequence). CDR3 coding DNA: TGTGCCAGTACCCACGACGGGGGCCCGCGTGAAAAACTGTTTTTT. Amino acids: CASTHDGGPREKLFF.

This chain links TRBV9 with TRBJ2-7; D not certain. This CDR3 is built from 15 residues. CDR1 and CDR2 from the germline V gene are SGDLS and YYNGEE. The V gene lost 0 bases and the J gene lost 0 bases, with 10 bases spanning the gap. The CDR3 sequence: CASSVGTASSYEQYF. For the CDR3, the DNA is TGTGCCAGCAGCGTAGGGACCGCGTCCTCCTACGAGCAGTACTTC.

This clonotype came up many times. Written as DNA, the CDR3 is TGCAGTGCTAGTAGGCAGGGGGGGGGGTACGAGCAGTACTTC. This sequence encodes CSASRQGGGYEQYF. The chain couples TRBV20-1 to TRBJ2-7; either TRBD1 or TRBD2 may fit D (7 bases each). The V gene's germline CDR1 is DFQATT and CDR2 SNEGSKA (reference sequence). The length of the CDR3 is 14 residues. V lost 3 bases to trimming and J lost 4 bases, with 16 bases between them.

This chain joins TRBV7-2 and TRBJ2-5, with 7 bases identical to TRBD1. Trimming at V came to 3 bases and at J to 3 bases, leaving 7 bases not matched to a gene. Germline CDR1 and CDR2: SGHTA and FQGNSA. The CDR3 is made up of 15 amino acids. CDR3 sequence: CASSFLQGWEETQYF. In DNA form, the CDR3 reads TGTGCCAGCAGCTTCCTACAGGGGTGGGAAGAGACCCAGTACTTC.

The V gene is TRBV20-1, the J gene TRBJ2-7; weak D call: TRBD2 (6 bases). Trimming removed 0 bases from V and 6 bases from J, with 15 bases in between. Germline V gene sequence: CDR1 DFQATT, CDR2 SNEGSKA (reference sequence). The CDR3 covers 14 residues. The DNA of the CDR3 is TGCAGTGCTAGAGACCAGGAGGGGAGGTCCGAGCAGTACTTC. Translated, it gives CSARDQEGRSEQYF.

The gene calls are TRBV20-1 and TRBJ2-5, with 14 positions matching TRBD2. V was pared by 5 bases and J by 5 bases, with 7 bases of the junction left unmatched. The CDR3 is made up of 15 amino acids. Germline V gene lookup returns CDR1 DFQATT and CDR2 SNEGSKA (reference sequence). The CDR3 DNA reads TGCAGTGCTCGACGGGGACTAGCGGGAGATGAGACCCAGTACTTC. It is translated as CSARRGLAGDETQYF.

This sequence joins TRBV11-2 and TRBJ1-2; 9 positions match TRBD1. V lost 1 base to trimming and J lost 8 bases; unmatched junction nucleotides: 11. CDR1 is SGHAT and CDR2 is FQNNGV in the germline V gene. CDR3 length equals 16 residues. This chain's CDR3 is CASSLGPTGGAGGYTF. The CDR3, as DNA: TGTGCCAGCAGCTTAGGCCCTACAGGGGGCGCGGGCGGCTACACCTTC.

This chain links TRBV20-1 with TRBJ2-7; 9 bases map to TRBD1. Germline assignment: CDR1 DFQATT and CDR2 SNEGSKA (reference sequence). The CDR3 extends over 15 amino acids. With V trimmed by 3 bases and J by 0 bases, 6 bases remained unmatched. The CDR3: CSASPPDRGSYEQYF. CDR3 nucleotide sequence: TGCAGTGCTAGTCCCCCGGACAGGGGCTCCTACGAGCAGTACTTC.

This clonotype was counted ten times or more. The CDR3 DNA reads TGTGCCAGCAGCTCGGAATCAGCCCAGGGTTTCTACGAGCAGTACTTC. Protein: CASSSESAQGFYEQYF. V gene TRBV11-2 combines with J gene TRBJ2-7, with D tentatively TRBD1 (5 bases). Per the germline V gene, CDR1 is SGHAT and CDR2 is FQNNGV. V was pared by 4 bases and J by 3 bases, with 19 bases between. This CDR3 contains 16 residues.

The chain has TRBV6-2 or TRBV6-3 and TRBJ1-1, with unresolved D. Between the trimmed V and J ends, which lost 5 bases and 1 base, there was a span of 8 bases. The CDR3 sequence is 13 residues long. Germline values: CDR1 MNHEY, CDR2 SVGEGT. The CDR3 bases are TGTGCCAGCAGTCAGACGGCGAACACTGAAGCTTTCTTT. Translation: CASSQTANTEAFF.